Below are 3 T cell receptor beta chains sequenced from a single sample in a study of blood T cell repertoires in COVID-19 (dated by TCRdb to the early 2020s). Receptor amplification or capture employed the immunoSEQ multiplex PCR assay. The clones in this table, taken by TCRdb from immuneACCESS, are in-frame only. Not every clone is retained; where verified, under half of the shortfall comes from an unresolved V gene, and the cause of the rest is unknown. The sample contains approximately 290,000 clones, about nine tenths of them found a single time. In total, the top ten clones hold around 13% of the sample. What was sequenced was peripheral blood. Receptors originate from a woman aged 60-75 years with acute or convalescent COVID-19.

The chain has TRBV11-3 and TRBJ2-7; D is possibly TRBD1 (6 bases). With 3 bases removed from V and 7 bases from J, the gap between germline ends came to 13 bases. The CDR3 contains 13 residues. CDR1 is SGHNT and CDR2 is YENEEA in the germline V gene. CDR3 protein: CASSLSGHPEQYF. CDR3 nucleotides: TGTGCCAGCAGCTTGTCGGGACACCCAGAGCAGTACTTC.

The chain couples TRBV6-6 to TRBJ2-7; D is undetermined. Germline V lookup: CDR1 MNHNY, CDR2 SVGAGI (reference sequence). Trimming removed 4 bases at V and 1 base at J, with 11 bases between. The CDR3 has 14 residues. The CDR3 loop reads CASSSPGGSYEQYF. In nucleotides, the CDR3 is TGTGCCAGCAGTTCCCCCGGCGGATCCTACGAGCAGTACTTC.

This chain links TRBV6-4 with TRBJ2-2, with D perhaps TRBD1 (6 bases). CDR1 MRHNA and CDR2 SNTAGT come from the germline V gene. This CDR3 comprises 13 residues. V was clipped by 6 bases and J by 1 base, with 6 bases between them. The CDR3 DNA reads TGTGCCAGCAGCAGGGGGAACACCGGGGAGCTGTTTTTT. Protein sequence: CASSRGNTGELFF.